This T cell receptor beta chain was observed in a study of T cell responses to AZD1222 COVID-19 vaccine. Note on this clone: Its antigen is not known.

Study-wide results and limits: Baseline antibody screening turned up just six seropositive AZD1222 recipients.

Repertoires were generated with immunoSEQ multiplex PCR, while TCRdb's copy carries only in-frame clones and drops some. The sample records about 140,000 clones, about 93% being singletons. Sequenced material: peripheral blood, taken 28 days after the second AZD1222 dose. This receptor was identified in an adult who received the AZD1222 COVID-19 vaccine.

The DNA of the CDR3 is TGCGCCAGCAGCCAAGTGGATGGGGGCTATGGCTACACCTTC. This encodes CASSQVDGGYGYTF. The rearrangement uses TRBV4-1 and TRBJ1-2, with a tentative D call TRBD1 (5 bases). CDR3 length: 14 residues. The ends were cut back, 1 base at V and 4 bases at J, with 10 bases in the middle. Germline lookup yields CDR1 MGHRA and CDR2 YSYEKL.